The 22 T cell receptor beta chains in this list originate from one sample, sequenced in a study of blood T cell repertoires in COVID-19. Clones were sequenced by immunoSEQ multiplex PCR, and TCRdb holds only the in-frame ones, with some missing. The sample has about 250,000 clones; around 90% are singletons. The sample comprised PBMCs or T cells enriched from blood (not recorded which). These receptors were taken from a woman in her twenties or thirties with acute COVID-19.

This clone has a single count. V and J are TRBV5-6 and TRBJ1-4, with unresolved D. Germline loops: CDR1 SGHDT, CDR2 YYEEEE. V was pared by 0 bases and J by 8 bases, with 23 bases between. The CDR3 covers 18 residues. Written as DNA, the CDR3 is TGTGCCAGCAGCTTGGACCCCCCTGGTTCGGGATTTGGGGAAAAACTGTTTTTT. It encodes CASSLDPPGSGFGEKLFF.

The chain is built from TRBV13 and TRBJ1-6; D is undetermined. The V end was cut by 4 bases, the J end by 0 bases, with 13 bases between. The CDR3 totals 17 residues. Germline-derived CDR1 and CDR2 are PRHDT and FYEKMQ (reference sequence). CDR3 DNA sequence: TGTGCCAGCAGCTCCTCCTACGATAGCTCCTATAATTCACCCCTCCACTTT. It is translated as CASSSSYDSSYNSPLHF.

The chain links TRBV3-1 (or the pseudogene TRBV3-2) to TRBJ1-5; D is possibly TRBD1 (5 bases). Germline V gene lookup returns CDR1 LGHDT and CDR2 YNNKEL (reference sequence). Trimming cost V 8 bases and J 0 bases, with 26 bases left between them. The CDR3 is 19 amino acids. DNA of the CDR3: TGTGCCAGCCGCAGGCGACCGAGCAACCAACAGGTTAGCAATCAGCCCCAGCATTTT. The encoded protein is CASRRRPSNQQVSNQPQHF.

The chain uses TRBV29-1 and TRBJ1-2; D uncertain. Per the germline V gene, CDR1 is SQVTM and CDR2 is ANQGSEA. The CDR3 has 12 residues. With 4 bases removed from V and 0 bases from J, the gap between germline ends came to 6 bases. In nucleotides, the CDR3 is TGCAGCGTTGTTTCCTCTAACTATGGCTACACCTTC. It specifies CSVVSSNYGYTF.

The chain employs TRBV5-5 and TRBJ1-1; no reliable D call. Germline-derived CDR1 and CDR2 are SGHKS and YYEKEE (reference sequence). The ends were cut back, 0 bases at V and 2 bases at J, with 8 bases in the middle. This CDR3 region has 14 residues. CDR3 protein: CASSLGSDNTEAFF. The CDR3 nucleotides read TGTGCCAGCAGCTTGGGGTCAGATAACACTGAAGCTTTCTTT.

The rearrangement uses TRBV7-6 and TRBJ1-5; D remains unclear. The CDR3 has 16 amino acids. Trimming removed 1 base from V and 0 bases from J, with 10 bases in between. The V gene's germline CDR1 is SGHVS and CDR2 FNYEAQ. The DNA of the CDR3 is TGTGCCAGCAGCTTAGGACGGGGATATAGCAATCAGCCCCAGCATTTT. It yields the protein CASSLGRGYSNQPQHF.

Written as DNA, the CDR3 is TGTGCCATCAGTGAGTCGGTCAGGGGAGTCCCCTACGAGCAGTACTTC. This encodes CAISESVRGVPYEQYF. This rearrangement joins TRBV10-3 to TRBJ2-7; D is perhaps TRBD1 (6 bases). This CDR3 contains 16 residues. Germline V gene sequence: CDR1 ENHRY, CDR2 SYGVKD. V dropped 0 bases and J dropped 2 bases, with 14 bases sitting between them.

The CDR3 loop is CASSPDNSGNTIYF. The CDR3 coding sequence is TGCGCCAGCAGTCCTGACAACTCTGGAAACACCATATATTTT. This rearrangement joins TRBV10-1 to TRBJ1-3; D is uncertain. The CDR3 runs 14 residues. V lost 5 bases and J 0 bases, leaving 8 bases between the germline ends. CDR1 and CDR2 from the germline V gene are WNHNN and SYGVQD (reference sequence).

V is TRBV6-1 and J is TRBJ2-1; the match to TRBD2 covers 11 bases. This CDR3 spans 16 amino acids. Germline CDR1 and CDR2: MNHNS and SASEGT. V dropped 3 bases and J dropped 6; count of bases not matched to a gene: 7. The CDR3 DNA is TGTGCCAGCAGTGAGGCGAGACTAGCGGGGCCCAATGAGCAGTTCTTC. It codes for CASSEARLAGPNEQFF.

The genes are TRBV19 and TRBJ1-3; unclear D gene. The V end was cut by 5 bases, the J end by 0 bases, with 8 bases between. The CDR3 has 14 residues. Per the germline V gene, CDR1 is LNHDA and CDR2 is SQIVND (reference sequence). This CDR3 reads CASSRHTSGNTIYF. CDR3 DNA: TGTGCCAGTAGTCGACACACCTCTGGAAACACCATATATTTT.

The V call is TRBV30, the J call TRBJ1-2; D is perhaps TRBD1 (6 bases). CDR1 GTSNPN and CDR2 SVGIG come from the germline V gene (reference sequence). The CDR3 totals 13 residues. V lost 3 bases and J 4 bases, leaving 12 bases between the germline ends. CDR3: CAWREQGTYGYTF. The CDR3 DNA is TGTGCCTGGAGGGAACAGGGAACCTATGGCTACACCTTC.

The rearrangement links TRBV7-2 to TRBJ1-4; the match to TRBD1 covers 7 bases. CDR1 is SGHTA, CDR2 FQGNSA, per germline. With 1 base clipped from V and 0 bases from J, the junction kept 2 bases outside the gene matches. This CDR3 comprises 16 residues. The CDR3 loop is CASSLVGTATNEKLFF. In DNA form, the CDR3 reads TGTGCCAGCAGCTTAGTCGGGACAGCAACTAATGAAAAACTGTTTTTT.

The V call is TRBV13, the J call TRBJ2-7; D is undetermined. The germline V and J ends were trimmed by 4 bases and 3 bases, with 16 bases remaining between them. From germline, CDR1 is PRHDT and CDR2 FYEKMQ (reference sequence). The CDR3 covers 15 residues. Here the CDR3 DNA reads TGTGCCAGCAGCTCCCTTCAGACATCGAACTACGAGCAGTACTTC. Protein sequence: CASSSLQTSNYEQYF.

This chain links TRBV29-1 with TRBJ1-1; D ambiguous. Germline values: CDR1 SQVTM, CDR2 ANQGSEA. The CDR3 runs to 12 residues. V was shortened by 7 bases and J by 1 base, with 10 bases between the two germline ends. CDR3 sequence: CSGDYPNTEAFF. CDR3 coding DNA: TGCAGCGGCGACTACCCGAACACTGAAGCTTTCTTT.

The table lists this clone with a count of one. V gene TRBV18 combines with J gene TRBJ1-5; tentative D call: TRBD1 (5 bases). The V end lost 3 bases, the J end lost 5 bases, and 11 bases lay between the germline ends. The CDR3 is made up of 14 amino acids. Germline V lookup: CDR1 KGHSH, CDR2 LQKENI. The CDR3 is CASSPSRVDQPQHF. The CDR3 DNA follows: TGTGCCAGCTCACCCTCCAGGGTAGATCAGCCCCAGCATTTT.

The chain carries TRBV2 and TRBJ1-5; no clear D. This CDR3 comprises 15 residues. In germline, CDR1 is SNHLY, CDR2 FYNNEI. Trimming pared 5 bases from V and 1 base from J, leaving 12 bases between. The CDR3 protein is CASSRWEGSNQPQHF. The CDR3 nucleotides are TGTGCCAGCAGTAGGTGGGAGGGAAGCAATCAGCCCCAGCATTTT.

This chain connects TRBV6-5 to TRBJ1-2; D call uncertain. The CDR3 contains 13 residues. Looked up from germline, CDR1 is MNHEY and CDR2 is SVGAGI. V lost 7 bases and J 4 bases, leaving 13 bases between the germline ends. The CDR3: CASNHGVRYGYTF. Here the CDR3 DNA reads TGTGCCAGCAATCATGGAGTCCGCTATGGCTACACCTTC.

The V call is TRBV6-5, the J call TRBJ2-1, with D tentatively TRBD1 (6 bases). The germline V gene has CDR1 MNHEY and CDR2 SVGAGI. V lost 6 bases and J 0 bases, leaving 12 bases between the germline ends. CDR3 length: 15 amino acids. This chain's CDR3 is CASSPGHSSYNEQFF. In DNA form, the CDR3 reads TGTGCCAGCAGCCCGGGACACAGCTCCTACAATGAGCAGTTCTTC.

This chain connects TRBV19 to TRBJ1-1; D uncertain. Trimming pared 7 bases from V and 2 bases from J, leaving 23 bases between. The V gene's germline CDR1 is LNHDA and CDR2 SQIVND (reference sequence). This CDR3 has 17 amino acids. CDR3 sequence (DNA): TGTGCCAGTACTAACTTAGGAGGGCCTTCTCCCAACACTGAAGCTTTCTTT. This gives the protein CASTNLGGPSPNTEAFF.

The J gene is TRBJ2-2, the V gene TRBV6-2 or TRBV6-3, with D possibly TRBD1 on 7 matching bases. This CDR3 is built from 17 residues. Germline V CDR1 and CDR2: MNHEY, SVGEGT. Trimming took off 6 bases at V and 2 bases at J, with 19 bases between the two ends. Here the CDR3 reads CASSPTAGTVNTGELFF. The DNA of the CDR3 is TGTGCCAGCAGCCCAACGGCGGGGACAGTTAACACCGGGGAGCTGTTTTTT.

The V call is TRBV19, the J call TRBJ1-2, with TRBD1 matching over 7 bases. The germline gives CDR1 LNHDA, CDR2 SQIVND (reference sequence). This CDR3 is 13 amino acids long. J gave up 7 bases and V 2 bases, and 4 bases lay outside the gene matches. In DNA form, the CDR3 reads TGTGCCAGTAGTATAAACAGGGGCTCTGGCTACACCTTC. Amino acids: CASSINRGSGYTF.

This chain uses TRBV27 with TRBJ2-2; 9 bases align to TRBD2. CDR3 length: 15 amino acids. In germline, CDR1 is MNHEY, CDR2 SMNVEV (reference sequence). J was trimmed by 2 bases and V by 7 bases; bases with no gene match: 5. The CDR3 loop reads CASTDSGGNTGELFF. DNA of the CDR3: TGTGCCAGCACCGATAGCGGGGGTAACACCGGGGAGCTGTTTTTT.